This T cell receptor beta chain comes out of a study of OX40 agonist ivuxolimab in advanced cancers. There are a few counts of this clone. The antigen remains undetermined. Findings of the study overall: Those patients achieving a partial response at 0.1-3.0 mg/kg showed among the lowest clonal expansion. CD8+ T cells (on average) carried more expanded clones than CD4+ T cells. What antigens the expanded peripheral T cells recognized was never established. Both blood CD4+ and CD8+ T cells showed clonal growth by week 6 at 0.1 to 3.0 mg/kg.

Method: immunoSEQ multiplex PCR; TCRdb's copy keeps in-frame clones and lacks some. The sample yields tens of thousands of clones, roughly 87% seen once. V was pared by 4 bases and J by 4 bases, with 14 bases of the junction left unmatched. From germline, CDR1 is SGHRS and CDR2 YFSETQ. The CDR3 is 17 residues long. This chain uses TRBV5-1 with TRBJ2-1; 7 nucleotides align to TRBD1. The sample in question was CD4+ or CD8+ T cells sorted from blood, obtained in a trial of the OX40 agonist ivuxolimab. The clonotype originates from an adult with an advanced solid tumor such as melanoma, head and neck, liver or kidney cancer. In DNA, the CDR3 is TGCGCCAGCAGCCCGACAGGGTCCCCTACTTTATACAATGAGCAGTTCTTC. Protein: CASSPTGSPTLYNEQFF.